Below, one T cell receptor (beta chain) is given with its context. The record originates from a study of cytomegalovirus exposure and HLA in healthy donors. The repertoire was sequenced with immunoSEQ multiplex PCR; TCRdb's copy has only in-frame clones and lacks some. The sample carries 100,000 to 150,000 clones, about 90% recorded once. CDR1 and CDR2 from the germline V gene are GTSNPN and SVGIG (reference sequence). This CDR3 is built from 14 residues. J lost 6 bases, V lost 0 bases, and 7 bases had no gene match. Sequencing used PBMCs. This receptor was identified in a woman aged 18-30 years in good health and CMV-seronegative. The genes are TRBV30 and TRBJ2-7, with 8 bases identical to TRBD1. CDR3 nucleotides: TGTGCCTGGAGTGTACTTCAGGGGGCGGGCGAGCAGTACTTC. Amino acids: CAWSVLQGAGEQYF. Supplemented by reference TRBV30 and TRBJ2-7, the full variable domain reads SQTIHQWPATLVQPVGSPLSLECTVEGTSNPNLYWYRQAAGRGLQLLFYSVGIGQISSEVPQNLSASRPQDRQFILSSKKLLLSDSGFYLCAWSVLQGAGEQYFGPGTRLTVT.